This TCR beta chain was captured in a study of blood T cell repertoires in COVID-19. At the level of the study: Acute and convalescent COVID-19 specimens originated in the United States, Italy and Spain. T cells, B-cell-depleted T cells, or PBMCs provided the cDNA or gDNA that served as material.

Authors' processing steps: Scientists estimated how many nucleated cells there were by amplifying reference gene primers. Repertoires were generated with immunoSEQ multiplex PCR, while TCRdb's copy carries only in-frame clones and drops some. D and trimming come from the DNA, and the V and J calls and clone size come from that table. The table records 300,000 to 350,000 clones, approximately 90% of them present only once. Sample: peripheral blood. This sequence was found in a woman between 25 and 40 years old with COVID-19, enrolled during active disease.

DNA for the CDR3: TGTGCTAGTGGTTCCCCGACGGGAGGTTTCCGTTTTATATATTTT. Translating gives CASGSPTGGFRFIYF. V gene TRBV12-5 combines with J gene TRBJ1-3; no definite D call. The V end lost 4 bases, the J end lost 13 bases, and 23 bases lay between the germline ends. This CDR3 is 15 amino acids long. Germline lookup yields CDR1 LGHNT and CDR2 FRNRAP.